This passage covers 8 T cell receptor beta chains from one sample sequenced in a study of T cell repertoires in cytomegalovirus infection. MiXCR, run by TCRdb on the reads, gives a single entry per CDR3 protein. The data show 680,000 or so distinct CDR3 sequences, about 40% seen once. Sequenced material: PBMCs. These receptors came from a human donor in good health (CMV status not recorded). Some clones in this sample may be carry-over from other donors' samples.

This clonotype was counted ten times or more. The chain uses TRBV19 and TRBJ1-2, with D possibly being TRBD1 (5 bases). V dropped 4 bases and J dropped 1 base, with 13 bases sitting between them. From germline, CDR1 is LNHDA and CDR2 SQIVND (reference sequence). This CDR3 spans 15 amino acids. CDR3 DNA sequence: TGTGCCAGTAGTACCCAACGGACATTTAACTATGGCTACACCTTC. It is translated as CASSTQRTFNYGYTF.

This clonotype was seen a few times. The CDR3: CASSPERTLHNEQFF. The CDR3 nucleotides read TGTGCCAGCAGCCCCGAGAGGACTCTTCACAATGAGCAGTTCTTC. The gene calls are TRBV7-8 and TRBJ2-1; D is perhaps TRBD2 (5 bases). Trimming shortened V by 5 bases and J by 5 bases, and 16 bases separated the two germline ends. Germline CDR1 SGHVS, CDR2 FQNEAQ. The CDR3 is 15 residues long.

This clonotype occurred once. The gene calls are TRBV27 and TRBJ2-7; the match to TRBD1 covers 8 bases. V dropped 5 bases and J dropped 2; count of bases not matched to a gene: 5. The CDR3 runs 14 residues. Germline V lookup: CDR1 MNHEY, CDR2 SMNVEV (reference sequence). CDR3 in DNA: TGTGCCAGCAGTATTGGACAGGGACCCTACGAGCAGTACTTC. This translates into CASSIGQGPYEQYF.

The J gene is TRBJ2-7, the V gene TRBV29-1; 12 bases are shared with TRBD1. The CDR3 totals 12 residues. Germline V CDR1 and CDR2: SQVTM, ANQGSEA. With 7 bases clipped from V and 5 bases from J, the junction kept 3 bases outside the gene matches. CDR3 sequence (DNA): TGCAGCGGGGGACAGGGGGCAAACGAGCAGTACTTC. Residues: CSGGQGANEQYF.

The rearrangement uses TRBV10-2 and TRBJ2-7; D is undetermined. The CDR3 length is 13 residues. Germline assignment: CDR1 WSHSY and CDR2 SAAADI. V lost 6 bases to trimming and J lost 10 bases, with 19 bases between them. The CDR3 region is CASRPSDGPNQYF. For the CDR3, the DNA is TGCGCCAGCAGGCCATCGGACGGCCCCAATCAGTACTTC.

This clonotype was counted a few times. The chain is built from TRBV25-1 and TRBJ1-1; the D gene is possibly TRBD1 (6 bases). Germline CDR1 reads MGHDK; CDR2 reads SYGVNS. CDR3 length equals 12 residues. Trimming shortened V by 7 bases and J by 6 bases, and 12 bases separated the two germline ends. Here the CDR3 DNA reads TGTGCCAGCAAGGGGGACCCCGCTGAAGCTTTCTTT. Translation gives CASKGDPAEAFF.

This clonotype was observed a single time. The V gene is TRBV13, the J gene TRBJ2-7, with 9 bases that match TRBD2. After removal of 6 bases from V and 6 bases from J, the junction contained 9 bases not matched to a gene. Germline V gene sequence: CDR1 PRHDT, CDR2 FYEKMQ (reference sequence). The CDR3 length is 14 residues. The CDR3 DNA reads TGTGCCAGCAGACTCTCCCTAGCGGGGAGCGAGCAGTACTTC. The encoded protein is CASRLSLAGSEQYF.

Remarks on this clonotype: No conserved phenylalanine or tryptophan is present at the end of the CDR3, so a read error is the likely explanation. V gene TRBV7-9 combines with J gene TRBJ2-4; 7 positions agree with TRBD1. Germline V lookup: CDR1 SEHNR, CDR2 FQNEAQ (reference sequence). The CDR3 runs to 14 residues. J was trimmed by 8 bases and V by 5 bases; bases with no gene match: 9. This chain's CDR3 is CASSPDRVDYIQYL. In nucleotides, the CDR3 is TGTGCCAGCAGCCCCGACAGGGTGGATTACATTCAGTACTTA.